Shown below are 18 T cell receptor beta chains from a single sample sequenced in a study of T-cell reconstitution after alpha-beta-depleted transplantation in children. Unique molecular identifiers were used in preparing the TCRbeta library. MiXCR was run by TCRdb on the PCR reads, yielding one entry per CDR3 protein. The sample contains over 400,000 distinct CDR3 sequences, around 13% of which appear only once. This specimen was PBMCs from the stem cell graft donor, taken from the stem cell graft. Source of these receptors: a human donor who donated a stem cell graft to a child with combined immunodeficiency.

The DNA for the CDR3 is TGTGCCAGCAGTCCCCATTTTGGAAAGAACACTGAAGCTTTCTTT. It encodes CASSPHFGKNTEAFF. The gene calls are TRBV12-3 or TRBV12-4 and TRBJ1-1; D is unclear. V was clipped by 5 bases and J by 1 base, with 14 bases between them. The CDR3 contains 15 residues.

The gene calls are TRBV29-1 and TRBJ2-5; perhaps TRBD2 as D (6 bases). The CDR3 covers 14 residues. Trimming took off 3 bases at V and 7 bases at J, with 18 bases between the two ends. Germline-derived CDR1 and CDR2 are SQVTM and ANQGSEA. CDR3 residues: CSVDSTGAEGTQYF. The CDR3, as DNA: TGCAGCGTTGACAGTACGGGAGCGGAAGGGACCCAGTACTTC.

The rearrangement uses TRBV4-2 and TRBJ2-3, with D tentatively TRBD1 (6 bases). The CDR3 spans 17 residues. V was cut by 1 base and J by 0 bases, with 14 bases left in between. Germline assignment: CDR1 LGHNA and CDR2 YNFKEQ. The CDR3 nucleotides read TGTGCCAGCAGCCAAGTTGTTTGGGACACCAGCACAGATACGCAGTATTTT. Protein: CASSQVVWDTSTDTQYF.

This clonotype was found many times. The V gene is TRBV12-3 or TRBV12-4, the J gene TRBJ2-3, with 14 bases matching TRBD2. J gave up 6 bases and V 6 bases, and 5 bases lay outside the gene matches. CDR3 length: 15 amino acids. The CDR3 protein is CASSLGTSGSDTQYF. The CDR3 DNA sequence: TGTGCCAGCAGCCTAGGGACTAGCGGGAGTGATACGCAGTATTTT.

This clonotype was observed a handful of times. The DNA of the CDR3 is TGCGCCAGCAGCCAAGAAGTGCCAGACTATGGCTACACCTTC. Translation gives CASSQEVPDYGYTF. The chain uses TRBV4-3 and TRBJ1-2; no firm D call. Germline V gene sequence: CDR1 LGHNA, CDR2 YSLEER. V shed 0 bases and J shed 3 bases, with 8 bases lying between them. The CDR3 sequence is 14 residues long.

The rearrangement uses TRBV2 and TRBJ2-5; D possibly uses TRBD1 or TRBD2 (7 bases each). Trimming cost V 2 bases and J 5 bases, with 18 bases left between them. This CDR3 spans 16 amino acids. The germline CDR1 and CDR2 sequences are SNHLY and FYNNEI. As DNA, the CDR3 is TGTGCCAGCAGTGAATTCTTTTCAGGGGGGGAGGAGACCCAGTACTTC. This gives the protein CASSEFFSGGEETQYF.

V is TRBV3-1 and J is TRBJ2-7; no clear D gene. Germline V gene data show CDR1 as LGHDT and CDR2 as YNNKEL (reference sequence). V lost 0 bases, J lost 3 bases, and 9 bases lay in between. The CDR3 extends over 14 amino acids. The chain's CDR3 is CASSQESHDYEQYF. Written as DNA, the CDR3 is TGTGCCAGCAGCCAAGAGTCCCATGACTACGAGCAGTACTTC.

The chain combines TRBV11-2 with TRBJ2-2, with D possibly being TRBD1 (6 bases). The ends were cut back, 3 bases at V and 4 bases at J, with 12 bases in the middle. The CDR3 is made up of 15 amino acids. Per germline, CDR1 SGHAT and CDR2 FQNNGV. The CDR3 DNA reads TGTGCCAGCAGCTTTCAGGGGTGCAGCACCGGGGAGCTGTTTTTT. It translates to CASSFQGCSTGELFF.

The table lists this clonotype with many counts. The chain carries TRBV29-1 and TRBJ2-1; D remains unclear. Germline assignment: CDR1 SQVTM and CDR2 ANQGSEA. V shed 0 bases and J shed 2 bases, with 8 bases lying between them. CDR3 length: 14 amino acids. CDR3 sequence: CSVEDLATYNEQFF. CDR3 DNA: TGCAGCGTTGAAGATCTTGCTACCTACAATGAGCAGTTCTTC.

V and J are TRBV10-3 and TRBJ2-1; 15 bases fit TRBD2. The CDR3 contains 16 residues. V was pared by 3 bases and J by 5 bases, with 2 bases of the junction left unmatched. From germline, CDR1 is ENHRY and CDR2 SYGVKD. The CDR3 sequence: CAISEWTSGRDNEQFF. The CDR3 nucleotides are TGTGCCATCAGTGAATGGACTAGCGGGAGGGACAATGAGCAGTTCTTC.

This clonotype was seen a handful of times. The chain recombines TRBV29-1 with TRBJ2-7; the D is unclear. Trimming cost V 4 bases and J 3 bases, with 10 bases left between them. The germline V gene has CDR1 SQVTM and CDR2 ANQGSEA. The CDR3 consists of 12 residues. In DNA form, the CDR3 reads TGCAGCGTTGCTTTTAAGTTCTACGAGCAGTACTTC. This sequence encodes CSVAFKFYEQYF.

This clonotype was detected only a few times. This chain links TRBV5-5 with TRBJ2-5; D perhaps matches TRBD2 (5 bases). Trimming shortened V by 0 bases and J by 1 base, and 10 bases separated the two germline ends. The CDR3 loop spans 15 amino acids. Germline V gives CDR1 SGHKS, CDR2 YYEKEE (reference sequence). Here the CDR3 DNA reads TGTGCCAGCAGCTTGGGTGCGGACTCCCAAGAGACCCAGTACTTC. Translation: CASSLGADSQETQYF.

The chain employs TRBV5-1 and TRBJ1-2, with D perhaps TRBD1 (5 bases). Germline V CDR1 and CDR2: SGHRS, YFSETQ. The CDR3 runs 15 residues. Trimming took 0 bases from V and 6 from J, leaving 15 bases between them. This CDR3 is CASSLGLGQLDGYTF. The CDR3 DNA reads as TGCGCCAGCAGCTTGGGGCTGGGGCAGCTCGATGGCTACACCTTC.

This chain uses TRBV7-2 with TRBJ2-3; D is possibly TRBD1 or TRBD2 (6 bases each). Trimming took 2 bases from V and 3 from J, leaving 15 bases between them. This CDR3 contains 16 residues. Germline loops: CDR1 SGHTA, CDR2 FQGNSA. This CDR3 reads CASSLLGGRKTDTQYF. CDR3 sequence (DNA): TGTGCCAGCAGCTTACTTGGGGGGCGGAAGACAGATACGCAGTATTTT.

This clonotype appeared many times. The rearrangement joins TRBV20-1 to TRBJ1-1; D not resolved. CDR1 and CDR2 (germline): DFQATT, SNEGSKA (reference sequence). Trimming left V 0 bases short and J 5 bases short, with 10 bases between. CDR3 length: 13 residues. In nucleotides, the CDR3 is TGCAGTGCTAGAGATCATAGGGAGACTGAAGCTTTCTTT. It is translated as CSARDHRETEAFF.

The table lists this clonotype with a few counts. The V gene is TRBV12-3 or TRBV12-4, the J gene TRBJ2-2; perhaps TRBD1 as D (5 bases). Deletions cut 5 bases from V and 7 bases from J, with 14 bases between. This CDR3 region has 14 residues. Written as DNA, the CDR3 is TGTGCCAGCAGTCCCCACAGGTTGGGCGGGGAGCTGTTTTTT. Encoded protein: CASSPHRLGGELFF.

This clonotype was counted only a few times. This rearrangement joins TRBV18 to TRBJ1-2, with a possible D match to TRBD1 (5 bases). Looked up from germline, CDR1 is KGHSH and CDR2 is LQKENI. Trimming cost V 2 bases and J 0 bases, with 13 bases left between them. The length of the CDR3 is 16 residues. CDR3 sequence: CASSPIGHGANYGYTF. The CDR3 nucleotides are TGTGCCAGCTCACCAATAGGACACGGAGCTAACTATGGCTACACCTTC.

J is TRBJ2-7 and V is TRBV15, with 7 bases identical to TRBD1. This CDR3 has 15 amino acids. Germline loops: CDR1 LNHNV, CDR2 YYDKDF (reference sequence). Losses at the gene ends were 2 bases for V and 2 bases for J; bases not matched to a gene: 6. CDR3 sequence: CATSRPDRLTYEQYF. CDR3 in DNA: TGTGCCACCAGCAGACCGGACAGGCTGACCTACGAGCAGTACTTC.